This record concerns one T cell receptor beta chain sequence. The antigen remains unidentified. Germline CDR1 is SGDLS and CDR2 is YYNGEE. This CDR3 contains 15 residues. Between the trimmed V and J ends, which lost 0 bases and 8 bases, there was a span of 12 bases. Expressed TCRB transcripts got sequenced, as all isolated RNA was reverse transcribed. Produced via immunoSEQ multiplex PCR; TCRdb's table is partial and in-frame only. The sample gives about 130,000 clones, 7% to 10% of which show up once; 0.6% to 0.8% is in the top ten. The data were obtained in a study of beta chain features in type 1 diabetes. General observations from the study: In these data, an HLA type influence on TCRB rearrangement remained unresolved. Shortening that was moderate but significant affected the TCRB CDR3s of Type 1 diabetes patients in all four CD4+ subsets.

The sequenced sample consisted of central memory CD4+ T cells from blood. This chain links TRBV9 with TRBJ1-6, with D possibly matching TRBD1 (6 bases). The receptor comes from a young man in good health. CDR3 nucleotide sequence: TGTGCCAGCAGCGTAGAATCAGGGGTGTATTCACCCCTCCACTTT. This sequence encodes CASSVESGVYSPLHF.